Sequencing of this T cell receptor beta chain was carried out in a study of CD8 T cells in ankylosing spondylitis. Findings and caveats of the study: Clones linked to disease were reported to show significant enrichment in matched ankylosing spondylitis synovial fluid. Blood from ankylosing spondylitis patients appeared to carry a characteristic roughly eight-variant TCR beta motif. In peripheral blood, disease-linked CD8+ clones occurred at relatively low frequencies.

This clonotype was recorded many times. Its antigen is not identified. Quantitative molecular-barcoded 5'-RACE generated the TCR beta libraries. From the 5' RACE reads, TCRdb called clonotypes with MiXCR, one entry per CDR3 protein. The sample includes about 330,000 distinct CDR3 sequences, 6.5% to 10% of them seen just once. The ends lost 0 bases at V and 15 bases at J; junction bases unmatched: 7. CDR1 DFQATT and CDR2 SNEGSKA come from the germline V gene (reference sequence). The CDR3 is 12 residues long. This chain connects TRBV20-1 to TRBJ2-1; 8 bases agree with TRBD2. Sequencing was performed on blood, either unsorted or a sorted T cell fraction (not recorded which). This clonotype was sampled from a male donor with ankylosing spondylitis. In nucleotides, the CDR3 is TGCAGTGCTAGAGATGTCGGGACTAGGCTGTTCTTC. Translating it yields CSARDVGTRLFF.